The 10 T cell receptor beta chains below come from one sample, sequenced in a study of T-cell memory formation after mild COVID-19. TCRdb reprocessed the 5' RACE reads with MiXCR, giving one entry per CDR3 protein. The sample shows around 120,000 distinct CDR3 sequences, roughly 15% of them seen only once. The material sequenced was PBMCs or a T cell subset sorted from them (not recorded which). Source of these receptors: an adult woman who had mild COVID-19 (a few samples of this study predate the infection). Cell type and time point are not known.

The chain couples TRBV9 to TRBJ2-2, with 8 nucleotides matching TRBD1. The CDR3 extends over 16 amino acids. Germline V gene data show CDR1 as SGDLS and CDR2 as YYNGEE. J lost 3 bases, V lost 2 bases, and 6 bases had no gene match. The chain's CDR3 is CASSVGDRSYTGELFF. In DNA, the CDR3 is TGTGCCAGCAGCGTGGGGGACAGGTCTTACACCGGGGAGCTGTTTTTT. Complete variable domain (other parts from reference TRBV9 and TRBJ2-2): DSGVTQTPKHLITATGQRVTLRCSPRSGDLSVYWYQQSLDQGLQFLIQYYNGEERAKGNILERFSAQQFPDLHSELNLSSLELGDSALYFCASSVGDRSYTGELFFGEGSRLTVL.

This clonotype was counted a few times. J is TRBJ2-1 and V is TRBV11-2; 9 nucleotides align to TRBD1. The V and J ends lost 5 bases and 7 bases, in that order; junction bases with no gene match: 12. The CDR3 runs to 16 residues. Germline CDR1 SGHAT, CDR2 FQNNGV. This CDR3 reads CASSAWGTGFENEQFF. CDR3 nucleotide sequence: TGTGCCAGCAGCGCGTGGGGGACAGGGTTTGAGAATGAGCAGTTCTTC.

This clonotype occurred a few times. The gene calls are TRBV5-1 and TRBJ2-7; D tentatively reads TRBD1 or TRBD2 (7 bases each). The CDR3 length is 14 residues. Germline V gene data show CDR1 as SGHRS and CDR2 as YFSETQ. V dropped 3 bases and J dropped 5 bases, with 15 bases sitting between them. The CDR3: CASSYGQAGDEQYF. The CDR3 DNA reads as TGCGCCAGCAGCTACGGACAGGCGGGGGACGAGCAGTACTTC.

This clonotype was seen at least ten times. The genes are TRBV7-6 and TRBJ2-1; no clear D. V gave up 3 bases and J gave up 8 bases, with 11 bases separating them. The CDR3 sequence is 13 residues long. Germline lookup yields CDR1 SGHVS and CDR2 FNYEAQ. The CDR3 sequence is CASSFQSPDEQFF. CDR3 in DNA: TGTGCCAGCAGCTTTCAATCCCCCGATGAGCAGTTCTTC.

This sequence joins TRBV4-2 and TRBJ1-6; perhaps TRBD1 as D (5 bases). Trimming shortened V by 0 bases and J by 7 bases, and 10 bases separated the two germline ends. Per germline, CDR1 LGHNA and CDR2 YNFKEQ. The CDR3 is made up of 15 amino acids. The CDR3 nucleotides read TGTGCCAGCAGCCAAGACCGGGCAGGGAATTCACCCCTCCACTTT. Translating gives CASSQDRAGNSPLHF.

This clonotype was picked up a small number of times. The V gene is TRBV30, the J gene TRBJ1-2, with D uncertain. V shed 1 base and J shed 2 bases, with 14 bases lying between them. Germline V lookup: CDR1 GTSNPN, CDR2 SVGIG (reference sequence). The CDR3 loop spans 15 amino acids. CDR3 nucleotide sequence: TGTGCCTGGAGTGGCCCCAGGAAACCCAACTATGGCTACACCTTC. It yields the protein CAWSGPRKPNYGYTF.

The V gene is TRBV7-6, the J gene TRBJ2-7; D may correspond to TRBD1 or TRBD2 (6 bases each). CDR3 length equals 15 residues. Looked up from germline, CDR1 is SGHVS and CDR2 is FNYEAQ. Trimming cost V 4 bases and J 6 bases, with 19 bases left between them. CDR3 region: CASSWGEQGGGEQYF. Written as DNA, the CDR3 is TGTGCCAGCAGCTGGGGAGAACAGGGAGGAGGCGAGCAGTACTTC.

This clonotype has more than one count but fewer than ten. V and J are TRBV5-5 and TRBJ2-1; 8 nucleotides match TRBD2. V shed 4 bases, J shed 9 bases, and the junction held 15 bases outside the gene matches. CDR3 size: 16 residues. Germline lookup yields CDR1 SGHKS and CDR2 YYEKEE (reference sequence). CDR3 sequence reads: CASSRTSPVVFGEQFF. CDR3 bases: TGTGCCAGCAGCAGGACTAGCCCCGTGGTTTTCGGTGAGCAGTTCTTC.

This clonotype was counted a few times. This chain joins TRBV5-1 and TRBJ2-7, with 7 bases aligning to TRBD2. The CDR3 has 14 amino acids. V shed 0 bases, J shed 4 bases, and the junction held 4 bases outside the gene matches. Germline V gene sequence: CDR1 SGHRS, CDR2 YFSETQ. The CDR3 reads CASSLGGRMYEQYF. As DNA, the CDR3 is TGCGCCAGCAGCTTGGGCGGGAGAATGTACGAGCAGTACTTC. Looking up the rest from reference TRBV5-1 and TRBJ2-7 gives the full variable domain: KAGVTQTPRYLIKTRGQQVTLSCSPISGHRSVSWYQQTPGQGLQFLFEYFSETQRNKGNFPGRFSGRQFSNSRSEMNVSTLELGDSALYLCASSLGGRMYEQYFGPGTRLTVT.

This clonotype has more than one count but fewer than ten. The chain joins TRBV6-1 to TRBJ2-7; D uncertain. The germline V and J ends were trimmed by 5 bases and 2 bases, with 16 bases remaining between them. The CDR3 sequence is 15 residues long. Germline CDR1 MNHNS, CDR2 SASEGT. The CDR3 DNA reads TGTGCCAGCAGTCCGTACACAGTGAGCCCCTACGAGCAGTACTTC. As protein: CASSPYTVSPYEQYF.